This record looks at one TCR beta chain sequence and its context. The antigen is unknown. The study ran its PCR with 60 Vbeta and 13 Jbeta primers. Assay: immunoSEQ multiplex PCR; the TCRdb copy retains only in-frame clones and omits some. This table holds around 120,000 clones, under 90% found once. This CDR3 is 12 amino acids long. The V gene's germline CDR1 is WSHSY and CDR2 SAAADI. Trimming stripped 0 bases from V and 8 bases from J, with 7 bases between. These data originate in a study of cytomegalovirus exposure and HLA in healthy donors. On the study more broadly: Unique TCRs from HLA-typed donors, 80 million to 100 million of them, were held in an early data release.

Study results and caveats: Later findings reportedly placed an Asian-associated ancestry cluster below the approximately 620-donor mean for N-insertions. A later examination showed that TCR association rates differed by HLA locus, with DRB1 most and HLA-C fewest.

The receptor's source is a female donor in good health and CMV-seropositive. The sample taken for sequencing was PBMCs. The V call is TRBV10-2, the J call TRBJ1-2; the D is unclear. The CDR3 nucleotides are TGCGCCAGCAGTGAGTCCCTTGGCGGCTACACCTTC. Protein product: CASSESLGGYTF.